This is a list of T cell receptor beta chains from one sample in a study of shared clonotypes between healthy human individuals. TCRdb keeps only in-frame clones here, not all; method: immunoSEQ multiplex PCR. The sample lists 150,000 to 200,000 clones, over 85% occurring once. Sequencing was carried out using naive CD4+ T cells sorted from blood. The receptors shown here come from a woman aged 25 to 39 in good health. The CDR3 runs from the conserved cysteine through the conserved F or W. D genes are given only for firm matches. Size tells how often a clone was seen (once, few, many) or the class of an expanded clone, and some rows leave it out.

CDR3aa: CAWSGGTLETQYF
CDR3nt: TGTGCCTGGAGTGGAGGGACATTGGAGACCCAGTACTTC
v_gene: TRBV30
j_gene: TRBJ2-5
len: 13
d_gene: NA
abundance: NA

CDR3aa: CAIRAGTGKTYEQYF
CDR3nt: TGTGCCATCCGCGCGGGGACGGGAAAAACCTACGAGCAGTACTTC
v_gene: TRBV10-3
j_gene: TRBJ2-7
len: 15
d_gene: NA
abundance: NA

CDR3aa: CASSPTSGYEQYF
CDR3nt: TGTGCCAGCAGCCCGACTAGCGGCTACGAGCAGTACTTC
v_gene: TRBV5-4
j_gene: TRBJ2-7
len: 13
d_gene: TRBD2
abundance: once

CDR3aa: CASSSGTSSYEQYF
CDR3nt: TGTGCCAGCAGCTCCGGGACTAGCTCCTACGAGCAGTACTTC
v_gene: TRBV13
j_gene: TRBJ2-7
len: 14
d_gene: TRBD2
abundance: NA

CDR3aa: CASSPPIGNYGYTF
CDR3nt: TGTGCCAGCTCACCACCGATCGGGAACTATGGCTACACCTTC
v_gene: TRBV18
j_gene: TRBJ1-2
len: 14
d_gene: NA
abundance: NA

CDR3aa: CASSRIQGGNQPQHF
CDR3nt: TGTGCCAGTAGTAGGATACAGGGGGGAAATCAGCCCCAGCATTTT
v_gene: TRBV19
j_gene: TRBJ1-5
len: 15
d_gene: TRBD1
abundance: NA

CDR3aa: CASSPGKTATNEKLFF
CDR3nt: TGTGCCAGCAGCCCCGGGAAGACCGCAACTAATGAAAAACTGTTTTTT
v_gene: TRBV5-8
j_gene: TRBJ1-4
len: 16
d_gene: NA
abundance: NA

CDR3aa: CASSYTTSFGEKLFF
CDR3nt: TGTGCCAGCAGTTACACAACATCGTTCGGTGAAAAACTGTTTTTT
v_gene: TRBV2
j_gene: TRBJ1-4
len: 15
d_gene: NA
abundance: NA

CDR3aa: CASSLDLFGQSSYEQYF
CDR3nt: TGTGCCAGCAGTTTAGACTTGTTTGGACAGTCCTCCTACGAGCAGTACTTC
v_gene: TRBV28
j_gene: TRBJ2-7
len: 17
d_gene: NA
abundance: NA

CDR3aa: CASSPTGAYGYTF
CDR3nt: TGTGCCAGCAGTCCGACAGGTGCCTATGGCTACACCTTC
v_gene: TRBV28
j_gene: TRBJ1-2
len: 13
d_gene: NA
abundance: NA

CDR3aa: CSAQIAGRVWEQYF
CDR3nt: TGCAGCGCACAAATAGCGGGCAGGGTTTGGGAGCAGTACTTC
v_gene: TRBV29-1
j_gene: TRBJ2-5
len: 14
d_gene: TRBD2
abundance: NA

CDR3aa: CASRRGQVAYEQYF
CDR3nt: TGTGCCAGCAGACGAGGACAGGTTGCCTACGAGCAGTACTTC
v_gene: TRBV6-5
j_gene: TRBJ2-7
len: 14
d_gene: TRBD1
abundance: NA

CDR3aa: CASSPSWDMIGNTIYF
CDR3nt: TGTGCCAGCAGTCCGTCATGGGATATGATTGGAAACACCATATATTTT
v_gene: TRBV25-1
j_gene: TRBJ1-3
len: 16
d_gene: NA
abundance: NA

CDR3aa: CASSSILQPKANYGYTF
CDR3nt: TGTGCCAGCAGTTCGATCCTACAGCCTAAAGCTAACTATGGCTACACCTTC
v_gene: TRBV28
j_gene: TRBJ1-2
len: 17
d_gene: NA
abundance: NA

CDR3aa: CASSLLAGQETQYF
CDR3nt: TGTGCCAGCAGCTTGCTGGCAGGACAAGAGACCCAGTACTTC
v_gene: TRBV5-6
j_gene: TRBJ2-5
len: 14
d_gene: NA
abundance: NA

CDR3aa: CASSRILDSYEQYF
CDR3nt: TGTGCCAGCAGCCGGATTTTGGACTCCTACGAGCAGTACTTC
v_gene: TRBV5-5
j_gene: TRBJ2-7
len: 14
d_gene: NA
abundance: few

CDR3aa: CASNGQGASETQYF
CDR3nt: TGTGCCAGCAACGGACAGGGGGCATCGGAGACCCAGTACTTC
v_gene: TRBV2
j_gene: TRBJ2-5
len: 14
d_gene: TRBD1
abundance: once

CDR3aa: CASRVRTYTEAFF
CDR3nt: TGTGCCAGCAGGGTCAGGACCTACACTGAAGCTTTCTTT
v_gene: TRBV28
j_gene: TRBJ1-1
len: 13
d_gene: NA
abundance: once

CDR3aa: CASSAGQVSHEQYF
CDR3nt: TGTGCCAGCAGCGCGGGACAGGTATCCCACGAGCAGTACTTC
v_gene: TRBV9
j_gene: TRBJ2-7
len: 14
d_gene: TRBD1
abundance: NA

CDR3aa: CASSLAGTSGSHEQYF
CDR3nt: TGCGCCAGCAGCTTGGCCGGTACTAGCGGATCCCACGAGCAGTACTTC
v_gene: TRBV5-1
j_gene: TRBJ2-7
len: 16
d_gene: TRBD2
abundance: NA

CDR3aa: CASTIDRVGGYTF
CDR3nt: TGTGCCAGCACCATAGACAGGGTTGGTGGCTACACCTTC
v_gene: TRBV6-6
j_gene: TRBJ1-2
len: 13
d_gene: TRBD1
abundance: NA

CDR3aa: CASSLAVSGPLDLHEQYF
CDR3nt: TGTGCCAGCAGCTTGGCGGTTAGCGGACCGTTAGATCTCCACGAGCAGTACTTC
v_gene: TRBV4-2
j_gene: TRBJ2-7
len: 18
d_gene: NA
abundance: once

CDR3aa: CASSHGQANSYEQYF
CDR3nt: TGTGCCAGCTCACACGGACAGGCGAACTCCTACGAGCAGTACTTC
v_gene: TRBV18
j_gene: TRBJ2-7
len: 15
d_gene: TRBD1
abundance: NA

CDR3aa: CASSKAGAKTSGRAFGETQYF
CDR3nt: TGTGCCAGCAGCAAGGCAGGTGCCAAAACTAGCGGGAGGGCCTTTGGGGAGACCCAGTACTTC
v_gene: TRBV21-1
j_gene: TRBJ2-5
len: 21
d_gene: NA
abundance: once

CDR3aa: CASSGRGYGYTF
CDR3nt: TGTGCCAGCAGTGGAAGGGGCTATGGCTACACCTTC
v_gene: TRBV2
j_gene: TRBJ1-2
len: 12
d_gene: NA
abundance: NA

CDR3aa: CASSLTGEGTEAFF
CDR3nt: TGTGCCAGCAGTCTGACAGGGGAAGGGACTGAAGCTTTCTTT
v_gene: TRBV2
j_gene: TRBJ1-1
len: 14
d_gene: TRBD1
abundance: NA